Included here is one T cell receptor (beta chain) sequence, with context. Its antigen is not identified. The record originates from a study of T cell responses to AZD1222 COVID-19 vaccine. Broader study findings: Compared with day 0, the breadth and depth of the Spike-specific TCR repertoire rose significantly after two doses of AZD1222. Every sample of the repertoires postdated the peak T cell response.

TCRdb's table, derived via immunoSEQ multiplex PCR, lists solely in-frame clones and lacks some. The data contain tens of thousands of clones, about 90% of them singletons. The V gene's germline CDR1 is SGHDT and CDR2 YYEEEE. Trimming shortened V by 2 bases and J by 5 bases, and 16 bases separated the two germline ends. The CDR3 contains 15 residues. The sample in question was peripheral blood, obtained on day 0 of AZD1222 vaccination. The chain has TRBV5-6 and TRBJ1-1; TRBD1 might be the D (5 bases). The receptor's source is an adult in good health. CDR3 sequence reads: CASSLFGALITEAFF. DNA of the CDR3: TGTGCCAGCAGCTTATTTGGGGCGCTTATTACTGAAGCTTTCTTT.